The sequence of this TCR beta chain was determined in a study of shared clonotypes between healthy human individuals. This clone was observed a single time. What it recognizes is unknown. Study-wide points: Non-shared clonotypes had lower generation probabilities than clonotypes shared by all four sorted-subset donors. Only blood samples were collected, and tissue repertoires likely differ. Clonotype sharing across donors was expected to vary with sequencing depth. Generally, naive subsets (rather than memory subsets) showed larger estimated richness.

CD8 cells classed as naive were CD45RO-negative and positively selected for CCR7, excluding terminally differentiated effector memory CD45RA+ cells. Profiled with immunoSEQ multiplex PCR; TCRdb holds only in-frame clones, not every one. In the table there are over 750,000 clones, 96% of which are singletons. Sequencing used naive CD8+ T cells sorted from blood. The receptor was derived from a man in his thirties or forties in good health.

The CDR3 DNA follows: TGTGCCAGCAGCTTGGGGTTTATTCCAGGATTTTTCACCGGGGAGCTGTTTTTT. Translation: CASSLGFIPGFFTGELFF. This chain connects TRBV5-6 to TRBJ2-2; D is unclear. Between the trimmed V and J ends, which lost 0 bases and 4 bases, there was a span of 19 bases. Per germline, CDR1 SGHDT and CDR2 YYEEEE. The CDR3 totals 18 residues.